One sample yielded the 10 T cell receptor beta chains listed below, sequenced in a study of identical twins listed by TCRdb under 2016. The library was generated by 5' RACE. Sequencing instrument: Illumina HiSeq 2000. TCRdb reprocessed the public reads (quality trimming at Q25 with fastp, clone calling with MiXCR) and kept in-frame beta chains. Entries are consolidated by CDR3 protein sequence, retaining the most common genes and DNA. The sample records about 280,000 distinct CDR3 sequences, roughly 8.6% of which are singletons. Roughly 2% of the sample belongs to the ten largest clones. These records were also assigned to another study, of yellow fever vaccine responses in identical twins.

What was sequenced was memory (CD45RO+) T cells sorted from blood. The cell subset or site label, read with the paper, signifies: CD45RO+ enriched T cells. The receptors shown here come from a woman between 18 and 29 years old in good health.

The sample holds many counts of this clonotype. An end of the junction does not agree with germline; a read error may underlie this. J is TRBJ1-1 and V is TRBV6-4; D is unclear. Germline CDR1 MRHNA, CDR2 SNTAGT. The CDR3 has 18 residues. CDR3 loop: CASSDLTLDLSMNTEAFF. CDR3 in DNA: TGTGCCAGCAGCGACTTAACTTTGGACCTATCCATGAACACTGAAGCTTTCTTT.

In this sample, this clonotype turned up a few times. CDR3 DNA: TGTGCCAGCAGCTCCAAGTGGCGGGTGGCCTACAATGAGCAGTTCTTC. Amino acid sequence: CASSSKWRVAYNEQFF. V and J are TRBV7-2 and TRBJ2-1, with D tentatively TRBD2 (5 bases). The CDR3 extends over 16 amino acids. The germline gives CDR1 SGHTA, CDR2 FQGNSA. Deletions cut 4 bases from V and 2 bases from J, with 15 bases between.

V gene TRBV3-1 combines with J gene TRBJ2-2, with 8 nucleotides matching TRBD2. Germline CDR1 is LGHDT and CDR2 is YNNKEL (reference sequence). This CDR3 is 13 amino acids long. V shed 4 bases, J shed 8 bases, and the junction held 3 bases outside the gene matches. The CDR3 DNA reads TGTGCCAGCAGCCCGGGACTAGAAGGGGAGCTGTTTTTT. Its translation: CASSPGLEGELFF.

The rearrangement uses TRBV20-1 and TRBJ2-1; no clear D. CDR3 length equals 17 residues. CDR1 is DFQATT, CDR2 SNEGSKA, per germline (reference sequence). CDR3 coding DNA: TGCAGCGCTCCACACCCGGCACAGACGAGCTCCTACAATGAGCAGTTCTTC. This codes for CSAPHPAQTSSYNEQFF.

This clonotype was seen at least ten times. This chain connects TRBV6-1 to TRBJ2-1; 11 bases agree with TRBD2. The CDR3 extends over 16 amino acids. The V gene end was trimmed by 6 bases and the J gene end by 5 bases; junction bases not matched to a gene: 9. Germline loops: CDR1 MNHNS, CDR2 SASEGT. The CDR3 protein is CASRPLTSGTNNEQFF. CDR3 DNA: TGTGCCAGCAGACCCCTGACTAGCGGGACTAACAATGAGCAGTTCTTC.

This clonotype was seen more than once but under ten times. This chain joins TRBV11-2 and TRBJ2-3; no reliable D call. CDR1 and CDR2 (germline): SGHAT, FQNNGV. The CDR3 runs 16 residues. The ends were cut back, 2 bases at V and 4 bases at J, with 16 bases in the middle. CDR3 amino acids: CASSLRENLKPDTQYF. In DNA form, the CDR3 reads TGTGCCAGCAGCTTAAGAGAAAACCTAAAACCAGATACGCAGTATTTT.

The V gene is TRBV19, the J gene TRBJ1-5, with 7 bases identical to TRBD1. V was pared by 3 bases and J by 7 bases, with 6 bases of the junction left unmatched. The CDR3 runs to 14 residues. Germline V gene lookup returns CDR1 LNHDA and CDR2 SQIVND (reference sequence). CDR3 in amino acids: CASSMGTEAQPQHF. DNA of the CDR3: TGTGCCAGTAGTATGGGGACAGAGGCCCAGCCCCAGCATTTT.

The rearrangement joins TRBV18 to TRBJ2-5, with TRBD1 matching 9 bases. CDR3 size: 15 residues. The ends lost 2 bases at V and 5 bases at J; junction bases unmatched: 6. CDR1 and CDR2 from the germline V gene are KGHSH and LQKENI. DNA for the CDR3: TGTGCCAGCTCACCAGACAGGGGGAATTTTGAGACCCAGTACTTC. This gives the protein CASSPDRGNFETQYF.

There are many counts of this clonotype. The gene calls are TRBV4-2 and TRBJ1-2; a possible D gene is TRBD1 (6 bases). This CDR3 region has 15 residues. CDR1 is LGHNA and CDR2 is YNFKEQ in the germline V gene. V was cut by 0 bases and J by 5 bases, with 13 bases left in between. Here the CDR3 DNA reads TGTGCCAGCAGCCAAGACGAAGGGGGGGGGTATGGCTACACCTTC. Translated: CASSQDEGGGYGYTF.

The chain combines TRBV7-9 with TRBJ2-5, with D possibly being TRBD1 (6 bases). V gave up 2 bases and J gave up 7 bases, with 20 bases separating them. The germline V gene encodes CDR1 SEHNR and CDR2 FQNEAQ (reference sequence). The CDR3 has 16 amino acids. CDR3 in amino acids: CASSLQTDSRGGTQYF. The CDR3 nucleotides are TGTGCCAGCAGCTTACAAACGGACAGCCGAGGCGGGACCCAGTACTTC. Supplemented by reference TRBV7-9 and TRBJ2-5, the full variable domain reads DTGVSQNPRHKITKRGQNVTFRCDPISEHNRLYWYRQTLGQGPEFLTYFQNEAQLEKSRLLSDRFSAERPKGSFSTLEIQRTEQGDSAMYLCASSLQTDSRGGTQYFGPGTRLLVL.